This T cell receptor (beta chain) was recovered during a study of cytomegalovirus exposure and HLA in healthy donors. The PCR made use of 60 Vbeta and 13 Jbeta primers. Only in-frame clones appear in the TCRdb table, and some are missing; sequencing was by immunoSEQ multiplex PCR. This repertoire shows roughly 93,000 clones, 70% to 80% found once; its top ten account for approximately 0.56%. The CDR3 contains 12 residues. Germline lookup yields CDR1 MDHEN and CDR2 SYDVKM. The V end lost 11 bases, the J end lost 5 bases, and 15 bases lay between the germline ends. The sample was PBMCs. This sequence joins TRBV28 and TRBJ1-2; possibly TRBD1 for D (5 bases). The receptor comes from a man aged 25 to 40 in good health and CMV-seronegative. The CDR3 DNA sequence: TGTGCCTCCGCCCAGGGTGGGTATGGCTACACCTTC. This sequence encodes CASAQGGYGYTF.